The T cell receptor (beta chain) under discussion was sequenced for a study of T cell responses to AZD1222 COVID-19 vaccine. Germline CDR1 MDHEN, CDR2 SYDVKM. The CDR3 has 12 residues. After removal of 10 bases from V and 4 bases from J, the junction contained 5 bases not matched to a gene. Profiled with immunoSEQ multiplex PCR; TCRdb holds only in-frame clones, not every one. The sample lists approximately 73,000 clones; over 80% were seen once. This receptor was obtained from an adult in good health. Material: peripheral blood, obtained on day 0 of AZD1222 vaccination. The rearrangement links TRBV28 to TRBJ2-5, with 8 bases that match TRBD1. DNA for the CDR3: TGTGCCACCACGACAGGGGCAGAGACCCAGTACTTC. Protein product: CATTTGAETQYF.